Detailed here is one TCR beta chain. Drawn from each donor were around 10 milliliters of peripheral blood. Germline V CDR1 and CDR2: DFQATT, SNEGSKA (reference sequence). V trimming: 3 bases; J trimming: 4 bases; junction bases outside the gene matches: 7. This CDR3 has 14 residues. A second about 6 to 11 cycle PCR used barcoded and J-beta primers. Each CDR3 protein gets one entry after TCRdb re-called the 5' RACE reads with MiXCR. The table includes about 670,000 distinct CDR3 sequences, around 43% detected once. This specimen belongs to a study of blood T cells in healthy people across ages. The TCR comes from a man older than 75 in good health. The sequencing sample was made of blood. The chain has TRBV20-1 and TRBJ1-1; 8 nucleotides align to TRBD1. CDR3 DNA sequence: TGCAGTGCTAGCCTACAGGGGGGGGGCACTGAAGCTTTCTTT. Encoded protein: CSASLQGGGTEAFF.